One T cell receptor (beta chain) is described in this entry. This specimen belongs to a study of T cell changes during pregnancy in multiple sclerosis. This CDR3 has 17 amino acids. The V segment lost 2 bases and the J segment 5 bases; nucleotides outside the gene matches: 16. Germline CDR1 is SGHDT and CDR2 is YYEEEE. Sequenced by immunoSEQ multiplex PCR; TCRdb stores in-frame clones only, minus some. The sample lists 45,000 to 55,000 clones; about nine tenths were seen once. This chain connects TRBV5-6 to TRBJ2-7; the match to TRBD1 covers 7 bases. This sample comprised CD4+ T cells from peripheral blood mononuclear cells, obtained after pregnancy. The source is a female donor with multiple sclerosis, enrolled in a pregnancy study. The CDR3 region is CASSFLLSGQLYHEQYF. The DNA of the CDR3 is TGTGCCAGCAGCTTTCTCCTCTCGGGACAGCTATACCACGAGCAGTACTTC.